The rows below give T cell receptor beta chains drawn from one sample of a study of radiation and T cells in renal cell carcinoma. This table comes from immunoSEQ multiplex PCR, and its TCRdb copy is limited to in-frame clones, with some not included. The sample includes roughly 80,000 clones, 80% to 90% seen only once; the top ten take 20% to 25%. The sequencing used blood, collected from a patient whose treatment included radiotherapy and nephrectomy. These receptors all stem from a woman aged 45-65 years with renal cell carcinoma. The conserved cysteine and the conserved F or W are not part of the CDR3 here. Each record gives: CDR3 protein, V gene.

cdr3_aa: ASSFVGTVGANVLT; v_call: TRBV27
cdr3_aa: ASSPGTTNTGELF; v_call: TRBV7-2
cdr3_aa: ASVSRDINYNEQF; v_call: TRBV6-6
cdr3_aa: ASSLAGTASSYEQY; v_call: TRBV7-8
cdr3_aa: ASSTDRAGETQY; v_call: TRBV5-1
cdr3_aa: SAREDEQF; v_call: TRBV20-1
cdr3_aa: AISVDSLNTEAF; v_call: TRBV10-3
cdr3_aa: ASSLVFGHEQY; v_call: TRBV13
cdr3_aa: ASSPPGPHYT; v_call: TRBV6-5
cdr3_aa: ASSRTSGGHYNEQF; v_call: TRBV7-9
cdr3_aa: ASSLFRQESSYEQY; v_call: TRBV7-9
cdr3_aa: ASSRRGVSYNEQF; v_call: TRBV10-1
cdr3_aa: ASSLGGVNTGELF; v_call: TRBV5-4
cdr3_aa: ASSHDGLAGYNEQF; v_call: TRBV4-3
cdr3_aa: ASSPGQGLAGELF; v_call: TRBV6-4
cdr3_aa: ASSHRGGAQY; v_call: TRBV7-2
cdr3_aa: ASKSGTSGHNEQF; v_call: TRBV4-1
cdr3_aa: ASSPGRSNQPQH; v_call: TRBV7-2
cdr3_aa: ASNKELGQGVYEQY; v_call: TRBV27
cdr3_aa: AWSLGGRETQY; v_call: TRBV30
cdr3_aa: ASSYDKNENTGELF; v_call: TRBV6-4
cdr3_aa: ASTSGTGGPTDTQY; v_call: TRBV19
cdr3_aa: ASSPPSGDETQY; v_call: TRBV5-4
cdr3_aa: ASSIDRDSGTYEQY; v_call: TRBV19
cdr3_aa: ASSHSSGGSTDTQY; v_call: TRBV28
cdr3_aa: ASSYFEKLF; v_call: TRBV6-6